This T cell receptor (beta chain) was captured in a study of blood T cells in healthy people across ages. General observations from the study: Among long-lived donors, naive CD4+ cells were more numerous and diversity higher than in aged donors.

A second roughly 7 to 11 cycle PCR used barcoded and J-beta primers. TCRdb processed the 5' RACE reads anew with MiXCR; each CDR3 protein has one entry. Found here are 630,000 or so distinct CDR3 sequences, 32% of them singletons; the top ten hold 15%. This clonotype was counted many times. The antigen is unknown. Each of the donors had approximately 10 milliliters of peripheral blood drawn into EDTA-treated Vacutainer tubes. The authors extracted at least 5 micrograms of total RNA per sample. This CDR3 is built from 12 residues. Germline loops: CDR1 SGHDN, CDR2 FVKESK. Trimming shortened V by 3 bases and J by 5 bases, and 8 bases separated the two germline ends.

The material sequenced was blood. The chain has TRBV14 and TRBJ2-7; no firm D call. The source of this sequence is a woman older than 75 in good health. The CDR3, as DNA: TGTGCCAGCAGCCACTCCTGGAACGAGCAGTACTTC. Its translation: CASSHSWNEQYF.